This T cell receptor beta chain comes out of a study of cytomegalovirus exposure and HLA in healthy donors (dated by TCRdb to 2017 to 2019). Context from the whole study: According to an earlier analysis of 587 of the donors, 200 million or so T cells yielded some 110 million unique TCR beta sequences and 276 Gb of sequence data. An early release that covered around 590 HLA-typed donors contained approximately 300 gigabases of sequencing data and tens of millions of unique TCR sequences. Among the roughly 390 genotyped donors, approximately 81% belonged to the genetic ancestry cluster associated with self-reported Caucasian donors. The study was designed to test whether signatures of past pathogen exposure could be identified by cataloging public T cell receptors. The study used immunosequencing to profile the T cell repertoires of more than 650 subjects and linked those repertoires to cytomegalovirus serostatus. In addition to the first cohort of 666 subjects, a separate validation cohort of 120 different subjects was used. To predict cytomegalovirus infection status, the study combined high-throughput TCR immunosequencing, statistical association of individual TCRs with disease status, and machine learning. A later analysis re-analyzed previously published TCR beta repertoires from hundreds of donors and added high-resolution HLA genotyping to study TCR occurrence patterns. In the later analysis, no new phenotypic data were used to find candidate immune exposures; instead, reliance was placed on TCR beta sequences and their occurrence across donors. An earlier analysis of more than 450 of the donors used high-throughput TCR beta sequencing to judge whether each TCR beta V gene segment behaved as functional or pseudogenic. Donor age, sex, ethnicity and CMV serostatus were collected together with the repertoire data. A later genetic analysis used genome-wide SNP genotypes for about 60% of the roughly 670 donors, treating that subset as a discovery cohort. Every discovery cohort repertoire had been produced on one sequencing platform. HLA typing included class I and class II loci at four-digit resolution. The number of typed donors differed by locus: 629-630 for A, B, C, DRB1 and DQB1; some 540 for DQA1; roughly 600 for DPA1; and around 470 for DPB1. Roughly 5 DR-DQ haplotypes were handled as single units for association and clustering, since linkage in the cohort was strong. Across 398 genotyped donors of the cohort, an average of about 200,000 unique TCR beta nucleotide sequences per donor were sequenced, and around 20% of those sequences were non-productive. Results and caveats for the whole study, not just this receptor: Most TCR sequences were observed very rarely across donors, whereas some public TCRs were present in many individuals. In a later analysis, the rate of TCR association differed among HLA loci, with DRB1 alleles having the most associated TCRs and HLA-C alleles having the fewest. Most CMV-associated TCR beta chains appeared to be HLA-restricted in a later analysis, and the HLA associations seemed to be driven largely by CMV exposure. Because counts were too low, seventeen rarely observed V segments, including chromosome 9 orphons, were left out of the earlier analysis of a few hundred of the donors. In a later genetic analysis, fewer N-insertions in productive TCRs were reported among donors in an Asian-associated ancestry cluster than the roughly 700-donor mean. The authors suggested that the approach could potentially be generalized to other disease states and immunological phenotypes. V-gene and J-gene trimming of TCR beta chains was associated with a missense DCLRE1C variant in a later genetic analysis, and the association was replicated in an independent cohort. Sequencing depth was assumed to be roughly uniform across donors in the presence/absence analyses, though that assumption may not hold. A further reported finding was that TCR beta sequences accurately predicted the HLA-A and HLA-B alleles for most subjects in the first cohort. An earlier analysis of several hundred of the donors showed that most TCR beta V segments appeared in productive rearrangements either about 87% or about 30% of the time, which broadly matched IMGT annotations. The classifier was reported to diagnose cytomegalovirus status with high specificity and sensitivity in both the original cohort and the validation cohort. Linkage disequilibrium might explain the correlated functional status among segregating V segments, but an unknown experimental factor could not be excluded. In a later analysis, HLA-associated TCR beta chains were found to be more clonally expanded and to have lower generation probabilities than equally common non-associated chains. Strong co-occurrence of HLA alleles, especially DR and DQ, made assigning TCR associations to individual alleles difficult. For the cohort, immune exposure information was limited to CMV serostatus. In a later analysis, some 17,000 TCR beta sequences were associated with specific HLA alleles at a false discovery rate of 0.05. The 87-base-pair reads could not distinguish some IMGT-functional V segments, including TRBV6-2 and TRBV6-3, so those segments were excluded. A cluster of highly shared sequence variants was judged likely to be a technical artifact of the sequencing pipeline. The cohort was sequenced for TCR beta chains only, and without alpha or paired-chain data the features that could be detected were limited. A few of the identified cytomegalovirus-associated TCR beta chains were confirmed in vitro to be specific for cytomegalovirus antigens. According to a later analysis, parvovirus B19, influenza, CMV and Epstein-Barr virus appeared linked to several top co-occurrence clusters. Because HLA typing was unavailable for some donors at each locus, only the typed subset was used in association tests. The study listed 150 to 200 TCR beta chains as associated with cytomegalovirus.

The cohort was made up of around 720 healthy bone marrow donors. At the time of sampling, every cohort member was nominally healthy, though immune exposures that went unrecorded were likely present. The donor was CMV seropositive and belonged to the group of a few hundred seropositive cohort members. Each donor provided a peripheral blood sample, and peripheral blood mononuclear cells were used for TCR beta sequencing. The Qiagen DNeasy Blood Extraction Kit was used to extract genomic DNA from the blood cell samples. The library was produced with the immunoSEQ multiplex PCR assay. For the multiplex PCR, a mixture combining 60 forward primers for TCR Vbeta segments and 13 reverse primers for TCR Jbeta segments was used. The CDR3 region of rearranged TCR beta genes was amplified from genomic DNA with a multiplex PCR assay. Amplified TCR beta libraries were sequenced as 87-base-pair reads on the Illumina HiSeq System. In the original analysis: A later analysis counted 65 million to 90 million unique TCR beta chains across the 690 or so repertoires, and about 10 million of these chains were shared by at least two donors. Raw reads were error-corrected and collapsed into unique sequences by a nearest-neighbor algorithm in which closely related sequences were merged to remove PCR and sequencing errors. CDR3 sequences were aligned to IMGT reference sequences to assign V, D and J gene segments. For a sequence to be retained, a match of at least six nucleotides was required to both a V gene segment and a J gene segment. A rearrangement was called productive if the CDR3 had no stop codons and remained in frame with V and J, and every other rearrangement was called non-productive. Following IMGT convention, CDR3 was defined as the stretch from the second conserved V-encoded cysteine up to the conserved J-encoded phenylalanine. The earlier analysis of 500 to 650 of the donors excluded any sequence lacking an unambiguous match to a single V gene segment. In an earlier analysis of several hundred of the donors, a V segment was called functional when productive rearrangements were above 56.7%, and segregating when the standard deviation between donors exceeded 5%. A statistical classification framework was built for diagnosing cytomegalovirus status from the catalog of TCR beta chain sequences. In a later analysis, TCR nucleotide sequences were compared against IMGT/GENE-DB human TR gene sequences so that V and J genes could be assigned. Using the TCRdist pipeline, a later analysis assigned CDR3 sequences along with most-parsimonious VDJ recombination scenarios. In a later analysis, each TCR beta chain was defined by its CDR3 amino acid sequence together with its V-gene family, and reads lacking a unique V-gene family were excluded. In a later analysis, 550 to 650 highly shared, low-generation-probability nucleotide sequences were removed to address suspected cross-contamination and a sequencing artifact. In a later analysis, a clonal expansion index for each public chain was calculated from normalized within-repertoire ranks of inferred template counts. In a later analysis, generation probabilities were computed with a VDJ recombination model fitted to out-of-frame rearrangements, and the resulting probabilities were checked against IGoR. A later analysis scored TCR-TCR, TCR-HLA and TCR-CMV co-occurrence with hypergeometric tests, applying a repertoire-size bias correction to TCR pairs. False discovery rates were estimated in a later analysis by permuting HLA or CMV assignments 20 times. In a later analysis, co-occurring TCRs were grouped using DBSCAN, with TCRdist sequence similarity added in when clustering inside HLA-allele-positive subsets. Repertoires with fewer than 30,000 or more than 120,000 public chains, plus five repertoires with anomalous nucleotide sharing, were excluded from co-occurrence clustering. In TCRdb, the immuneACCESS table is reduced to in-frame sequences with V and J assigned. These tables do not hold every clone; where another copy was compared, an unresolved V gene accounts for under half, and the others remain unexplained. V and J calls and clone size are copied from that table; D and trimming were computed from the DNA. The sample records over 250,000 clones, about nine tenths of which are singletons. Jointly, the top ten make up roughly 4% of the sample.

With respect to this clone: What antigen it recognizes has not been identified. At one of its ends the junction is not consistent with the germline gene, which may arise from a read error.

The CDR3 runs 14 residues from the cysteine to the phenylalanine. The CDR3 DNA has 42 bases and is translated from base 1. Looking up the germline V gene (reference sequence) yields CDR1 SEHNR and CDR2 FQNEAQ. The chain uses TRBV7-9 and TRBJ2-7, with 8 bases in between that match TRBD1. The sequenced sample consisted of PBMCs. The sequence was obtained from a man between 35 and 55 years old in good health and CMV-seropositive. The sequence in DNA is TGTTCCAGCAGCTCCCGCACAGGGGGCTACGAGCAGTACTTC. Its protein reads: CSSSSRTGGYEQYF. The full variable domain, with segments outside the CDR3 supplied by the reference TRBV7-9 and TRBJ2-7 proteins, appears as DTGVSQNPRHKITKRGQNVTFRCDPISEHNRLYWYRQTLGQGPEFLTYFQNEAQLEKSRLLSDRFSAERPKGSFSTLEIQRTEQGDSAMYLCSSSSRTGGYEQYFGPGTRLTVT.